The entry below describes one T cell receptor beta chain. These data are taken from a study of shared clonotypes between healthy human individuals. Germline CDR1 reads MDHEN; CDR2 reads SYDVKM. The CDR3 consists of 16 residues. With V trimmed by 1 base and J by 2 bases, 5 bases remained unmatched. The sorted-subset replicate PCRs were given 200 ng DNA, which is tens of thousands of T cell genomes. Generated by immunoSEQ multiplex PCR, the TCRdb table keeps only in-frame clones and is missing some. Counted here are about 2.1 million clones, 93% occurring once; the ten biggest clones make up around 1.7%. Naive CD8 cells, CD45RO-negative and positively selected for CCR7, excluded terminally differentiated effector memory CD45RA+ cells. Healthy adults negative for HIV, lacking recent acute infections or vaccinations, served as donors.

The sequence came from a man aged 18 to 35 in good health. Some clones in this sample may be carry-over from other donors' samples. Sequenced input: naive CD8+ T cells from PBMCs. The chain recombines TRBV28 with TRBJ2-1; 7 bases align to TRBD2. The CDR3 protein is CASSLYLAEAYNEQFF. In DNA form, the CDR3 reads TGTGCCAGCAGTTTATATCTAGCGGAGGCCTACAATGAGCAGTTCTTC.